Below are 26 T cell receptor beta chains sequenced from a single sample in a study of CD8+CD57+ T cells in acquired aplastic anemia. Previously, flow cytometry had revealed CD8+CD57+ cell expansion in the patients chosen for sequencing. CDR3 and TCR beta VDJ profiling relied on genomic DNA as the template. TCRdb reprocessed the reads with MiXCR, giving one entry per CDR3 protein. The sample includes 180,000 or so distinct CDR3 sequences, around 48% of them seen just once. The sample comprised sorted CD4+, CD8+, or CD8+CD57+ T cells (not recorded which) from PBMCs. The receptors were gathered from a human donor with aplastic anemia.

The gene calls are TRBV11-1 and TRBJ2-3, with D hard to call. V was trimmed by 4 bases and J by 0 bases, leaving 14 bases between them. CDR3 length equals 16 residues. The germline gives CDR1 SGHAT, CDR2 FQDESV (reference sequence). CDR3 region: CASSYPASASTDTQYF. Written as DNA, the CDR3 is TGTGCCAGCAGCTATCCGGCAAGTGCTAGCACAGATACGCAGTATTTT.

This clonotype was found many times. This sequence joins TRBV5-1 and TRBJ2-1; 8 bases are shared with TRBD2. The CDR3 spans 14 residues. The trim removed 6 bases at V and 7 bases at J, leaving 9 bases unmatched. The germline gives CDR1 SGHRS, CDR2 YFSETQ. CDR3 protein: CASTRGGLGNEQFF. The CDR3 region has the DNA TGCGCCAGCACTCGGGGGGGCCTGGGGAATGAGCAGTTCTTC. Full variable domain (outside the CDR3, taken from reference TRBV5-1 and TRBJ2-1): KAGVTQTPRYLIKTRGQQVTLSCSPISGHRSVSWYQQTPGQGLQFLFEYFSETQRNKGNFPGRFSGRQFSNSRSEMNVSTLELGDSALYLCASTRGGLGNEQFFGPGTRLTVL.

This clonotype has ten or more counts. The J gene is TRBJ1-3, the V gene TRBV5-1; D gene ambiguous. Germline CDR1 is SGHRS and CDR2 is YFSETQ. The CDR3 sequence is 12 residues long. Trimming removed 4 bases from V and 3 bases from J, with 5 bases in between. The CDR3, as DNA: TGCGCCAGCAGCGTGAATGGAAACACCATATATTTT. This gives the protein CASSVNGNTIYF.

This clonotype has a single count. This chain links TRBV29-1 with TRBJ2-7; a weak D match, TRBD2 (6 bases). The CDR3 extends over 12 amino acids. V lost 4 bases, J lost 0 bases, and 7 bases lay in between. Germline-derived CDR1 and CDR2 are SQVTM and ANQGSEA. CDR3 DNA sequence: TGCAGCGTTGTCGGGAGCTCCTACGAGCAGTACTTC. Protein sequence: CSVVGSSYEQYF.

The rearrangement links TRBV19 to TRBJ1-5, with TRBD1 matching over 7 bases. V trimming: 9 bases; J trimming: 3 bases; junction bases outside the gene matches: 5. The germline V gene encodes CDR1 LNHDA and CDR2 SQIVND (reference sequence). The CDR3 spans 13 residues. Written as DNA, the CDR3 is TGTGCCAGCCAAGACAGGGTCAATCAGCCCCAGCATTTT. As protein: CASQDRVNQPQHF.

V gene TRBV10-1 combines with J gene TRBJ1-1; a possible D gene is TRBD1 (6 bases). This CDR3 has 14 residues. V lost 0 bases and J 9 bases, leaving 14 bases between the germline ends. Germline V CDR1 and CDR2: WNHNN, SYGVQD (reference sequence). CDR3 protein: CASSESYGTSQAFF. CDR3 DNA sequence: TGCGCCAGCAGTGAGTCGTACGGGACAAGTCAAGCTTTCTTT.

There are many counts of this clonotype. The chain joins TRBV7-3 to TRBJ2-1, with TRBD2 identical over 8 bases. The V gene's germline CDR1 is SGHTA and CDR2 FQGTGA. Trimming took 5 bases from V and 3 from J; bases not matched to a gene: 9. There are 16 residues in the CDR3. In DNA form, the CDR3 reads TGTGCCAGCAGCGAAACCCCCGCGGGGGGCTACAATGAGCAGTTCTTC. Its protein is CASSETPAGGYNEQFF.

The chain has TRBV15 and TRBJ1-1; D is perhaps TRBD1 (6 bases). Germline V lookup: CDR1 LNHNV, CDR2 YYDKDF (reference sequence). The CDR3 contains 17 residues. V was trimmed by 5 bases and J by 3 bases, leaving 22 bases between them. CDR3 coding DNA: TGTGCCACCAGCTCTCAGGGGAAACGGGGCGATGACACTGAAGCTTTCTTT. Amino acids: CATSSQGKRGDDTEAFF.

The chain has TRBV25-1 and TRBJ2-2, with D possibly being TRBD1 (6 bases). The CDR3 sequence is 14 residues long. The germline gives CDR1 MGHDK, CDR2 SYGVNS. The germline V and J ends were trimmed by 1 base and 6 bases, with 9 bases remaining between them. The CDR3 region is CASSEFPGAGELFF. The DNA of the CDR3 is TGTGCCAGCAGTGAATTCCCAGGGGCCGGGGAGCTGTTTTTT.

This chain uses TRBV7-9 with TRBJ2-3; the D is unclear. The germline V gene has CDR1 SEHNR and CDR2 FQNEAQ (reference sequence). V lost 5 bases to trimming and J lost 3 bases, with 12 bases between them. The CDR3 is 14 amino acids. CDR3 region: CASSPPGRTDTQYF. For the CDR3, the DNA is TGTGCCAGCAGCCCCCCAGGTCGGACAGATACGCAGTATTTT. Combining the CDR3 with reference TRBV7-9 and TRBJ2-3 gives the whole variable domain DTGVSQNPRHKITKRGQNVTFRCDPISEHNRLYWYRQTLGQGPEFLTYFQNEAQLEKSRLLSDRFSAERPKGSFSTLEIQRTEQGDSAMYLCASSPPGRTDTQYFGPGTRLTVL.

V gene TRBV5-4 combines with J gene TRBJ1-2; D remains unclear. Germline values: CDR1 SGHNT, CDR2 YYREEE (reference sequence). With 0 bases removed from V and 3 bases from J, the gap between germline ends came to 18 bases. This CDR3 has 17 residues. CDR3 in amino acids: CASSLGRSGSIDYGYTF. In DNA form, the CDR3 reads TGTGCCAGCAGCTTGGGGCGGTCGGGGTCTATTGACTATGGCTACACCTTC.

This clonotype was recorded many times. The rearrangement uses TRBV5-4 and TRBJ2-2; D not resolved. Looked up from germline, CDR1 is SGHNT and CDR2 is YYREEE (reference sequence). The V gene lost 4 bases and the J gene lost 1 base, with 14 bases spanning the gap. The CDR3 covers 16 residues. DNA for the CDR3: TGTGCCAGCAGCCTTTTTTTGGTTGGGAACACCGGGGAGCTGTTTTTT. Translated, it gives CASSLFLVGNTGELFF. The whole variable domain, filled in from reference TRBV5-4 and TRBJ2-2, reads ETGVTQSPTHLIKTRGQQVTLRCSSQSGHNTVSWYQQALGQGPQFIFQYYREEENGRGNFPPRFSGLQFPNYSSELNVNALELDDSALYLCASSLFLVGNTGELFFGEGSRLTVL.

This clonotype has ten or more counts. This chain connects TRBV19 to TRBJ2-3; D ambiguous. CDR1 LNHDA and CDR2 SQIVND come from the germline V gene (reference sequence). This CDR3 is built from 14 residues. The V end lost 4 bases, the J end lost 4 bases, and 12 bases lay between the germline ends. In DNA form, the CDR3 reads TGTGCCAGTAGTAACCCAGAGTTGTCAGATACGCAGTATTTT. This sequence encodes CASSNPELSDTQYF. The whole variable domain, filled in from reference TRBV19 and TRBJ2-3, reads DGGITQSPKYLFRKEGQNVTLSCEQNLNHDAMYWYRQDPGQGLRLIYYSQIVNDFQKGDIAEGYSVSREKKESFPLTVTSAQKNPTAFYLCASSNPELSDTQYFGPGTRLTVL.

This clonotype was counted a few times. A read error is possible here, since a much larger clone lies one base away. The chain is built from TRBV20-1 and TRBJ1-2; D unclear. The CDR3 spans 12 residues. Trimming removed 5 bases at V and 5 bases at J, with 12 bases between. In germline, CDR1 is DFQATT, CDR2 SNEGSKA (reference sequence). The CDR3: CSARLGGYGYTF. The DNA of the CDR3 is TGCAGTGCTCGTCTAGGAGGTTATGGCTACACCTTC.

This clonotype was counted at least ten times. V is TRBV14 and J is TRBJ1-2; unclear D gene. This CDR3 comprises 16 residues. The germline gives CDR1 SGHDN, CDR2 FVKESK. V lost 4 bases, J lost 0 bases, and 15 bases lay in between. CDR3 nucleotides: TGTGCCAGCAGCCCCTTTGGCCTCCAAGCTAACTATGGCTACACCTTC. This sequence encodes CASSPFGLQANYGYTF.

This clonotype has a handful of counts. The chain has TRBV28 and TRBJ2-1; 9 nucleotides match TRBD1. The V segment lost 6 bases and the J segment 6 bases; nucleotides outside the gene matches: 12. The CDR3 runs to 16 residues. The V gene's germline CDR1 is MDHEN and CDR2 SYDVKM. CDR3 DNA: TGTGCCAGCAGACCCTCTGTGAGACAGGGGGTCAATGAGCAGTTCTTC. Protein product: CASRPSVRQGVNEQFF. The full variable domain, with the rest looked up from reference TRBV28 and TRBJ2-1, is DVKVTQSSRYLVKRTGEKVFLECVQDMDHENMFWYRQDPGLGLRLIYFSYDVKMKEKGDIPEGYSVSREKKERFSLILESASTNQTSMYLCASRPSVRQGVNEQFFGPGTRLTVL.

Remarks on this clonotype: This may be a read error: a much more frequent sequence differs by one nucleotide. The DNA of the CDR3 is TGTGCCAGCAGTGAAATGGGGTTTGGAAACACCACATATTTT. It encodes CASSEMGFGNTTYF. The rearrangement uses TRBV6-1 and TRBJ1-3; D gene ambiguous. CDR1 and CDR2 (germline): MNHNS, SASEGT. The CDR3 loop spans 14 amino acids.

The V gene is TRBV11-2, the J gene TRBJ2-2; TRBD2 agrees at 8 bases. This CDR3 spans 16 amino acids. Germline trimming cut 5 bases from V and 8 bases from J; bases unmatched to any gene: 13. Germline-derived CDR1 and CDR2 are SGHAT and FQNNGV. Written as DNA, the CDR3 is TGTGCCAGCAGCCCCGCATTCGGGGGGGCGCCTGGGGAGCTGTTTTTT. Amino acid sequence: CASSPAFGGAPGELFF.

The CDR3 reads CAIRGAGNTIYF. CDR3 nucleotides: TGTGCCATCAGGGGGGCTGGAAACACCATATATTTT. The chain couples TRBV10-3 to TRBJ1-3; perhaps TRBD1 as D (5 bases). The CDR3 is 12 residues long. Germline CDR1 is ENHRY and CDR2 is SYGVKD. Trimming shortened V by 6 bases and J by 2 bases, and 5 bases separated the two germline ends.

The chain links TRBV19 to TRBJ2-5, with 7 bases identical to TRBD1. The V and J ends lost 6 bases and 4 bases, in that order; junction bases with no gene match: 8. Germline lookup yields CDR1 LNHDA and CDR2 SQIVND (reference sequence). The CDR3 consists of 14 residues. Here the CDR3 DNA reads TGTGCCAGTAGGGACGGGACAGCAACAGAGACCCAGTACTTC. Encoded protein: CASRDGTATETQYF. Based on the CDR3 plus reference TRBV19 and TRBJ2-5, the full variable domain is DGGITQSPKYLFRKEGQNVTLSCEQNLNHDAMYWYRQDPGQGLRLIYYSQIVNDFQKGDIAEGYSVSREKKESFPLTVTSAQKNPTAFYLCASRDGTATETQYFGPGTRLLVL.

The table lists this clonotype with a few counts. V and J are TRBV2 and TRBJ2-7; maybe TRBD2 (6 bases). V lost 8 bases and J lost 0, with 17 bases in between. CDR1 and CDR2 from the germline V gene are SNHLY and FYNNEI. CDR3 length: 15 residues. CDR3 sequence reads: CASRPGLTSSYEQYF. The CDR3 DNA reads TGTGCCAGCCGCCCGGGACTCACGAGCTCCTACGAGCAGTACTTC.

The genes are TRBV20-1 and TRBJ2-7; D perhaps matches TRBD2 (5 bases). From germline, CDR1 is DFQATT and CDR2 SNEGSKA (reference sequence). The V end lost 6 bases, the J end lost 3 bases, and 12 bases lay between the germline ends. The CDR3 has 12 residues. In nucleotides, the CDR3 is TGCAGTGCGGCAAGCGGAGACTACGAGCAGTACTTC. Protein product: CSAASGDYEQYF.

V gene TRBV15 combines with J gene TRBJ2-5; D may match TRBD1 or TRBD2 (5 bases each). The V and J ends lost 0 bases and 5 bases respectively, with 13 bases between them. The V gene's germline CDR1 is LNHNV and CDR2 YYDKDF (reference sequence). CDR3 length equals 15 residues. This CDR3 is CATSRDSGEGETQYF. CDR3 coding DNA: TGTGCCACCAGCAGAGATTCGGGTGAGGGGGAGACCCAGTACTTC. The complete variable domain, with remaining parts taken from reference TRBV15 and TRBJ2-5, reads DAMVIQNPRYQVTQFGKPVTLSCSQTLNHNVMYWYQQKSSQAPKLLFHYYDKDFNNEADTPDNFQSRRPNTSFCFLDIRSPGLGDTAMYLCATSRDSGEGETQYFGPGTRLLVL.

The sample holds one count of this clonotype. The genes are TRBV6-1 and TRBJ1-1; D unclear. The CDR3 sequence is 14 residues long. CDR1 is MNHNS and CDR2 is SASEGT in the germline V gene. V gave up 6 bases and J gave up 7 bases, with 18 bases separating them. CDR3 in amino acids: CASRSRVFFGEAFF. DNA for the CDR3: TGTGCCAGCAGGTCAAGGGTGTTCTTCGGTGAAGCTTTCTTT.

The sample holds many counts of this clonotype. The V and J genes are TRBV7-8 and TRBJ2-5; 9 bases are a match to TRBD2. The CDR3 totals 16 residues. Germline V CDR1 and CDR2: SGHVS, FQNEAQ. V dropped 5 bases and J dropped 2; count of bases not matched to a gene: 9. DNA for the CDR3: TGTGCCAGCAGCCCGGGTAGCGGGGGCCGTCAAGAGACCCAGTACTTC. Protein sequence: CASSPGSGGRQETQYF. The full variable domain, in which reference TRBV7-8 and TRBJ2-5 provide the parts outside the CDR3, is GAGVSQSPRYKVAKRGQDVALRCDPISGHVSLFWYQQALGQGPEFLTYFQNEAQLDKSGLPSDRFFAERPEGSVSTLKIQRTQQEDSAVYLCASSPGSGGRQETQYFGPGTRLLVL.

This clonotype was recorded at least ten times. The chain has TRBV6-1 and TRBJ2-7; 11 nucleotides line up with TRBD1. Trimming at V came to 5 bases and at J to 0 bases, leaving 3 bases not matched to a gene. Germline values: CDR1 MNHNS, CDR2 SASEGT. CDR3 length equals 15 residues. CDR3 nucleotide sequence: TGTGCCAGCAGTCCGGGACAGGGGGTCTCCTACGAGCAGTACTTC. Its protein is CASSPGQGVSYEQYF.